Below are 30 T cell receptor beta chains sequenced from a single sample in a study of technical replicates of blood from a few donors. Here immunoSEQ multiplex PCR was the method, and the copy in TCRdb shows in-frame clones only, minus some. The table shows about 66,000 clones, with 95% to 97% occurring only once. The sample consisted of T cells isolated from PBMCs. The receptors originated from a human donor in good health.

CDR3 in DNA: TGCAGCGTTGAGTTGAGGGGGCGATCAGACACTGAAGCTTTCTTT. It encodes CSVELRGRSDTEAFF. The chain combines TRBV29-1 with TRBJ1-1, with 7 bases fitting TRBD1. The V and J ends lost 3 bases and 3 bases, in that order; junction bases with no gene match: 10. This CDR3 has 15 amino acids. Germline CDR1 reads SQVTM; CDR2 reads ANQGSEA.

CDR3 sequence reads: CASSQVGDTEAFF. As DNA, the CDR3 is TGTGCCAGCAGCCAAGTCGGGGACACTGAAGCTTTCTTT. The genes are TRBV4-2 and TRBJ1-1, with no clear D. V lost 1 base, J lost 3 bases, and 6 bases lay in between. The CDR3 is made up of 13 amino acids. In germline, CDR1 is LGHNA, CDR2 YNFKEQ.

The chain joins TRBV10-1 to TRBJ2-3; unclear D gene. Trimming removed 2 bases from V and 1 base from J, with 13 bases in between. Germline CDR1 and CDR2: WNHNN and SYGVQD (reference sequence). The CDR3 has 16 residues. CDR3 nucleotides: TGCGCCAGCAGTGAGGCAACAGTAGAAGGCACAGATACGCAGTATTTT. Translating it yields CASSEATVEGTDTQYF.

The V and J genes are TRBV28 and TRBJ2-6; D is possibly TRBD2 (7 bases). In germline, CDR1 is MDHEN, CDR2 SYDVKM. CDR3 length equals 18 residues. Trimming stripped 5 bases from V and 1 base from J, with 18 bases between. CDR3 sequence (DNA): TGTGCCAGCAGTCCACTTGGCGGGGGCGGATCTGGGGCCAACGTCCTGACTTTC. This sequence encodes CASSPLGGGGSGANVLTF.

For the CDR3, the DNA is TGTGCCAGCAGCTTAGGGGAGCTGGAGGGCCTCCATGAGCAGTTCTTC. Its translation: CASSLGELEGLHEQFF. The rearrangement links TRBV11-3 to TRBJ2-1, with TRBD2 as a possible D gene (6 bases). Germline CDR1 SGHNT, CDR2 YENEEA. This CDR3 has 16 amino acids. V lost 1 base and J 8 bases, leaving 18 bases between the germline ends.

The chain links TRBV7-9 to TRBJ1-1, with D perhaps TRBD1 (5 bases). Germline loops: CDR1 SEHNR, CDR2 FQNEAQ (reference sequence). Trimming stripped 8 bases from V and 8 bases from J, with 6 bases between. The CDR3 has 9 residues. This CDR3 is CASSGEAFF. The CDR3 DNA sequence: TGTGCCAGCTCAGGGGAAGCTTTCTTT.

The rearrangement links TRBV4-1 to TRBJ1-2; 9 nucleotides agree with TRBD1. The CDR3 extends over 17 amino acids. V trimming: 2 bases; J trimming: 0 bases; junction bases outside the gene matches: 7. Germline V CDR1 and CDR2: MGHRA, YSYEKL. CDR3: CASSQLLRDRANYGYTF. CDR3 DNA: TGCGCCAGCAGCCAATTGCTCCGGGACAGGGCTAACTATGGCTACACCTTC.

This clone appeared once. This chain uses TRBV18 with TRBJ1-1, with TRBD1 identical over 7 bases. CDR3 length equals 16 residues. V trimming: 2 bases; J trimming: 0 bases; junction bases outside the gene matches: 6. Germline assignment: CDR1 KGHSH and CDR2 LQKENI. The CDR3 nucleotides read TGTGCCAGCTCACCATTGGGACAGAACCTGAACACTGAAGCTTTCTTT. Translated, it gives CASSPLGQNLNTEAFF.

The CDR3 coding sequence is TGTGCCAGCAGTTTAGGCCTGAACACCGGGGAGCTGTTTTTT. Encoded protein: CASSLGLNTGELFF. The gene calls are TRBV27 and TRBJ2-2; no clear D. Trimming shortened V by 2 bases and J by 1 base, and 5 bases separated the two germline ends. CDR3 length equals 14 residues. Germline assignment: CDR1 MNHEY and CDR2 SMNVEV (reference sequence).

CDR3 in amino acids: CASSSVGPGANGELFF. CDR3 coding DNA: TGTGCCAGCAGTTCCGTTGGGCCGGGAGCTAACGGGGAGCTGTTTTTT. The genes are TRBV6-6 and TRBJ2-2; D is perhaps TRBD2 (6 bases). The CDR3 contains 16 residues. Germline CDR1 reads MNHNY; CDR2 reads SVGAGI (reference sequence). Between the trimmed V and J ends, which lost 4 bases and 7 bases, there was a span of 19 bases.

The V call is TRBV9, the J call TRBJ2-1, with 10 bases that match TRBD2. CDR3 length equals 15 residues. Per the germline V gene, CDR1 is SGDLS and CDR2 is YYNGEE. J gave up 5 bases and V 0 bases, and 2 bases lay outside the gene matches. CDR3 sequence reads: CASSVVGLADNEQFF. The CDR3 region has the DNA TGTGCCAGCAGCGTAGTTGGACTAGCGGACAATGAGCAGTTCTTC.

V and J are TRBV27 and TRBJ2-3; 8 bases map to TRBD2. The germline CDR1 and CDR2 sequences are MNHEY and SMNVEV (reference sequence). The CDR3 is 14 residues long. With 8 bases clipped from V and 3 bases from J, the junction kept 7 bases outside the gene matches. CDR3 protein: CASGPSGRTDTQYF. DNA for the CDR3: TGTGCCAGCGGGCCCAGCGGGAGAACAGATACGCAGTATTTT.

The chain is built from TRBV2 and TRBJ2-7; a possible D gene is TRBD1 (6 bases). Trimming pared 5 bases from V and 0 bases from J, leaving 8 bases between. The length of the CDR3 is 13 residues. Germline V gene sequence: CDR1 SNHLY, CDR2 FYNNEI. In nucleotides, the CDR3 is TGTGCCAGCAGTACACAGGGCTCCTACGAGCAGTACTTC. Translated, it gives CASSTQGSYEQYF. The full variable domain, its missing parts supplied by reference TRBV2 and TRBJ2-7, is EPEVTQTPSHQVTQMGQEVILRCVPISNHLYFYWYRQILGQKVEFLVSFYNNEISEKSEIFDDQFSVERPDGSNFTLKIRSTKLEDSAMYFCASSTQGSYEQYFGPGTRLTVT.

This sequence joins TRBV6-1 and TRBJ2-7, with D possibly being TRBD1 (5 bases). V gave up 3 bases and J gave up 1 base, with 10 bases separating them. The CDR3 has 14 amino acids. CDR1 and CDR2 (germline): MNHNS, SASEGT. The CDR3 sequence: CASSEWQGSYEQYF. The DNA of the CDR3 is TGTGCCAGCAGTGAGTGGCAGGGATCCTACGAGCAGTACTTC.

The CDR3 sequence is CASSLGGPGYNEQFF. CDR3 DNA sequence: TGTGCCAGCAGCTTGGGAGGGCCAGGGTACAATGAGCAGTTCTTC. V and J are TRBV7-6 and TRBJ2-1, with 7 bases matching TRBD2. The CDR3 runs 15 residues. Germline trimming cut 3 bases from V and 4 bases from J; bases unmatched to any gene: 6. CDR1 and CDR2 (germline): SGHVS, FNYEAQ.

This chain joins TRBV10-2 and TRBJ2-1; TRBD2 agrees at 8 bases. Germline CDR1 reads WSHSY; CDR2 reads SAAADI. The junction had 2 bases not matched to a gene; V was cut back by 4 bases and J by 6 bases. The length of the CDR3 is 13 residues. The chain's CDR3 is CASSVGTSNEQFF. The CDR3 coding sequence is TGCGCCAGCAGTGTGGGGACTAGCAATGAGCAGTTCTTC.

This chain joins TRBV2 and TRBJ1-2; D call uncertain. The germline V and J ends were trimmed by 4 bases and 1 base, with 16 bases remaining between them. The CDR3 extends over 16 amino acids. Germline V gene lookup returns CDR1 SNHLY and CDR2 FYNNEI. CDR3 in DNA: TGTGCCAGCAGTGCTCAATCATCCGGGTTTAACTATGGCTACACCTTC. Translation: CASSAQSSGFNYGYTF. The full variable domain, its missing parts supplied by reference TRBV2 and TRBJ1-2, is EPEVTQTPSHQVTQMGQEVILRCVPISNHLYFYWYRQILGQKVEFLVSFYNNEISEKSEIFDDQFSVERPDGSNFTLKIRSTKLEDSAMYFCASSAQSSGFNYGYTFGSGTRLTVV.

The rearrangement links TRBV9 to TRBJ1-1; 9 nucleotides align to TRBD1. The J segment lost 3 bases and the V segment lost 7 bases, leaving 7 bases of the junction unmatched. This CDR3 comprises 14 residues. Germline values: CDR1 SGDLS, CDR2 YYNGEE. For the CDR3, the DNA is TGTGCCAGCGGCTCGGGACAGGGATACACTGAAGCTTTCTTT. The encoded protein is CASGSGQGYTEAFF.

The J gene is TRBJ2-1, the V gene TRBV4-1; 7 bases match TRBD2. With 3 bases clipped from V and 10 bases from J, the junction kept 9 bases outside the gene matches. This CDR3 comprises 14 residues. CDR1 and CDR2 (germline): MGHRA, YSYEKL. The CDR3 bases are TGCGCCAGCAGCCAGGATATTGGACTAGGCGAGCAGTTCTTC. Its translation: CASSQDIGLGEQFF.

As concerns this clone: The identical CDR3 is also encoded by other nucleotide sequences in the sample. The CDR3 is CSARSNEQFF. The CDR3 DNA follows: TGCAGTGCTAGGAGCAATGAGCAGTTCTTC. The chain uses TRBV20-1 and TRBJ2-1, with no clear D. The germline V gene encodes CDR1 DFQATT and CDR2 SNEGSKA (reference sequence). There are 10 residues in the CDR3. V was clipped by 3 bases and J by 6 bases, with 3 bases between them.

This clone was seen a single time. This sequence joins TRBV25-1 and TRBJ2-1, with a possible D match to TRBD2 (6 bases). Germline CDR1 and CDR2: MGHDK and SYGVNS. The CDR3 contains 12 residues. V lost 4 bases and J 10 bases, leaving 11 bases between the germline ends. The DNA of the CDR3 is TGTGCCAGCAGTGGACTAGGTGGCGAGCAGTTCTTC. Protein product: CASSGLGGEQFF.

In this sample, this clone turned up once. This chain links TRBV19 with TRBJ2-5; 7 bases align to TRBD2. Germline lookup yields CDR1 LNHDA and CDR2 SQIVND (reference sequence). Trimming removed 3 bases from V and 5 bases from J; junction bases left unmatched: 12. CDR3 length: 16 residues. The CDR3 bases are TGTGCCAGTAGTATTGTGGCGGGAGCAGGTTTGGAGACCCAGTACTTC. It codes for CASSIVAGAGLETQYF.

This clone was found once. The chain uses TRBV4-1 and TRBJ1-2; D not certain. V was cut by 0 bases and J by 5 bases, with 10 bases left in between. The CDR3 contains 14 residues. Germline-derived CDR1 and CDR2 are MGHRA and YSYEKL. CDR3 DNA: TGCGCCAGCAGCCAAGATGGCAGAATGTATGGCTACACCTTC. This codes for CASSQDGRMYGYTF.

The rearrangement uses TRBV6-5 and TRBJ2-5, with 8 bases identical to TRBD2. The length of the CDR3 is 14 residues. The V gene's germline CDR1 is MNHEY and CDR2 SVGAGI. V lost 6 bases to trimming and J lost 1 base; unmatched junction nucleotides: 4. For the CDR3, the DNA is TGTGCCAGCAGATCCGGGGGGGGCCAAGAGACCCAGTACTTC. Protein product: CASRSGGGQETQYF.

This chain connects TRBV7-3 to TRBJ2-5; 14 nucleotides align to TRBD2. Germline CDR1 SGHTA, CDR2 FQGTGA. The J segment lost 4 bases and the V segment lost 3 bases, leaving 4 bases of the junction unmatched. The CDR3 consists of 16 residues. Here the CDR3 reads CASSLGLAGVGETQYF. The CDR3 coding sequence is TGTGCCAGCAGCTTGGGACTAGCGGGAGTAGGAGAGACCCAGTACTTC.

The chain links TRBV6-5 to TRBJ2-1; 10 nucleotides line up with TRBD1. V shed 4 bases, J shed 9 bases, and the junction held 6 bases outside the gene matches. The germline V gene has CDR1 MNHEY and CDR2 SVGAGI. The CDR3 totals 14 residues. CDR3 sequence reads: CASSLGQGVVEQFF. Written as DNA, the CDR3 is TGTGCCAGCAGTTTAGGACAGGGGGTTGTTGAGCAGTTCTTC.

V and J are TRBV7-9 and TRBJ1-5; TRBD1 matches at 7 bases. The CDR3 consists of 13 residues. J was trimmed by 5 bases and V by 4 bases; bases with no gene match: 2. Germline CDR1 is SEHNR and CDR2 is FQNEAQ (reference sequence). The CDR3, as DNA: TGTGCCAGCAGCTCACAGGGGTATCAGCCCCAGCATTTT. Protein sequence: CASSSQGYQPQHF.

The V and J genes are TRBV19 and TRBJ1-1, with D possibly matching TRBD1 (5 bases). The CDR3 consists of 12 residues. Germline CDR1 is LNHDA and CDR2 is SQIVND (reference sequence). Trimming took 8 bases from V and 10 from J, leaving 17 bases between them. The DNA of the CDR3 is TGTGCCAGTGGGCCCTATGCCAGGGCAGCTTTCTTT. Its translation: CASGPYARAAFF.

The V call is TRBV28, the J call TRBJ2-7; 7 bases are a match to TRBD2. Per the germline V gene, CDR1 is MDHEN and CDR2 is SYDVKM. Germline trimming cut 2 bases from V and 3 bases from J; bases unmatched to any gene: 4. This CDR3 has 14 residues. CDR3 coding DNA: TGTGCCAGCAGTTTACTGGCGGGAGACTACGAGCAGTACTTC. Translating gives CASSLLAGDYEQYF.

V and J are TRBV5-1 and TRBJ2-5; D is uncertain. Germline CDR1 reads SGHRS; CDR2 reads YFSETQ. With 1 base removed from V and 2 bases from J, the gap between germline ends came to 12 bases. The CDR3 loop spans 15 amino acids. CDR3: CASSLFLRFQETQYF. CDR3 DNA sequence: TGCGCCAGCAGCTTGTTTCTCCGGTTTCAAGAGACCCAGTACTTC. The variable domain in full, with the rest retrieved from reference TRBV5-1 and TRBJ2-5, is KAGVTQTPRYLIKTRGQQVTLSCSPISGHRSVSWYQQTPGQGLQFLFEYFSETQRNKGNFPGRFSGRQFSNSRSEMNVSTLELGDSALYLCASSLFLRFQETQYFGPGTRLLVL.